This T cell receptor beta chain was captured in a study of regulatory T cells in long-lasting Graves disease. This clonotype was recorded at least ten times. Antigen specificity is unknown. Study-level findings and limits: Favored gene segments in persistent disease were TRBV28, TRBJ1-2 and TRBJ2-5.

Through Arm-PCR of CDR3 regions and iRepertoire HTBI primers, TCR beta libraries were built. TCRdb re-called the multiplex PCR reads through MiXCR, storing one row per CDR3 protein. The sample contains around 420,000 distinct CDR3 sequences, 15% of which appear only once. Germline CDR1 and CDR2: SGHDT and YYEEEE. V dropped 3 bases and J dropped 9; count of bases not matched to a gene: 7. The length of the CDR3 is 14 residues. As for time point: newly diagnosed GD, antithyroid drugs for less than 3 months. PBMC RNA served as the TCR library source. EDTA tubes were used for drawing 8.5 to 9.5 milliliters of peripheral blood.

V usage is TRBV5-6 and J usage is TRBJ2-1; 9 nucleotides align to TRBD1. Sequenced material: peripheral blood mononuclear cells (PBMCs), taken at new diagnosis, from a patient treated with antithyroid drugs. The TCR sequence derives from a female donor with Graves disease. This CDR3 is CASSYTGGFSEQFF. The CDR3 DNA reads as TGTGCCAGCAGCTACACAGGGGGCTTCAGTGAGCAGTTCTTC.